The 10 T cell receptor beta chains below all came from one sample that was sequenced in a study of cytomegalovirus exposure and HLA in healthy donors (dated 2017 in TCRdb). Libraries were made using the immunoSEQ multiplex PCR assay. A mixture of 60 forward primers for TCR Vbeta segments and 13 reverse primers for TCR Jbeta segments was used in the multiplex PCR. TCRdb obtained this table from immuneACCESS and retained in-frame rearrangements with V and J assigned. These tables miss some clones; where compared with another copy, unresolved V genes account for less than half of the shortfall, and the remainder is unexplained. A total of about 130,000 clones appear in this sample, roughly 78% of them only once. The ten largest clones take up more than 3% of the sample. Sample: PBMCs. The receptors were gathered from a male donor in good health and CMV-seronegative.

V is TRBV6-5 and J is TRBJ2-5; 11 nucleotides match TRBD2. There are 16 residues in the CDR3. Germline CDR1 and CDR2: MNHEY and SVGAGI. Losses at the gene ends were 2 bases for V and 5 bases for J; bases not matched to a gene: 7. This chain's CDR3 is CASSYIAGGRMETQYF. The DNA of the CDR3 is TGTGCCAGCAGTTACATAGCGGGGGGGCGGATGGAGACCCAGTACTTC.

The chain has TRBV5-6 and TRBJ1-5; D remains unclear. This CDR3 comprises 14 residues. Trimming removed 3 bases at V and 3 bases at J, with 10 bases between. Per the germline V gene, CDR1 is SGHDT and CDR2 is YYEEEE. The CDR3 coding sequence is TGTGCCAGCAGCTGGTGGGCCCACAATCAGCCCCAGCATTTT. This codes for CASSWWAHNQPQHF. The whole variable domain, remainder taken from reference TRBV5-6 and TRBJ1-5, is DAGVTQSPTHLIKTRGQQVTLRCSPKSGHDTVSWYQQALGQGPQFIFQYYEEEERQRGNFPDRFSGHQFPNYSSELNVNALLLGDSALYLCASSWWAHNQPQHFGDGTRLSIL.

The V and J genes are TRBV12-5 and TRBJ1-2; 10 bases fit TRBD1. The CDR3 sequence is 16 residues long. V shed 1 base and J 5 bases; nucleotides not matched to a gene: 7. The germline CDR1 and CDR2 sequences are LGHNT and FRNRAP. CDR3 DNA: TGTGCTAGTGGTTTGGGTGGACAGGGGGGTGGGTATGGCTACACCTTC. It specifies CASGLGGQGGGYGYTF.

Points on this clone: Other DNA sequences from this sample encode an identical CDR3 as well. This sequence joins TRBV9 and TRBJ2-2; 10 bases are shared with TRBD2. CDR3 length: 17 residues. Germline V lookup: CDR1 SGDLS, CDR2 YYNGEE. V lost 3 bases and J lost 8; bases outside the gene matches: 13. The CDR3, as DNA: TGTGCCAGCAGCGCAAGATCTAGCGGGAGATTTACTGGGGAGCTGTTTTTT. It yields the protein CASSARSSGRFTGELFF.

The rearrangement links TRBV4-1 to TRBJ1-2, with TRBD1 matching over 10 bases. The CDR3 totals 14 residues. Germline CDR1 reads MGHRA; CDR2 reads YSYEKL. V trimming: 2 bases; J trimming: 6 bases; junction bases outside the gene matches: 3. The CDR3 is CASSQLTGGHGYTF. The CDR3 region has the DNA TGCGCCAGCAGCCAATTGACAGGGGGCCATGGCTACACCTTC.

The gene calls are TRBV7-2 and TRBJ2-5, with 7 bases lining up with TRBD1. The CDR3 is 15 amino acids. In germline, CDR1 is SGHTA, CDR2 FQGNSA. V was clipped by 2 bases and J by 4 bases; unmatched bases: 7. The CDR3 region is CASSLPARGLETQYF. The CDR3 region has the DNA TGTGCCAGCAGCTTACCGGCGAGGGGGCTAGAGACCCAGTACTTC.

The chain links TRBV27 to TRBJ1-6; 7 positions match TRBD1. The CDR3 sequence is 14 residues long. The V segment lost 2 bases and the J segment 7 bases; nucleotides outside the gene matches: 2. Germline V gene sequence: CDR1 MNHEY, CDR2 SMNVEV (reference sequence). The DNA for the CDR3 is TGTGCCAGCAGTTTAGGACAGGTCAATTCACCCCTCCACTTT. Its protein is CASSLGQVNSPLHF.

The chain joins TRBV30 to TRBJ2-3; 7 nucleotides match TRBD2. Trimming at V came to 3 bases and at J to 6 bases, leaving 6 bases not matched to a gene. Germline CDR1 and CDR2: GTSNPN and SVGIG (reference sequence). CDR3 length equals 13 residues. Here the CDR3 DNA reads TGTGCCTGGAGAGGGAGGGCGTCGGATACGCAGTATTTT. It specifies CAWRGRASDTQYF. Using reference TRBV30 and TRBJ2-3 for the parts outside the CDR3, the full variable domain is SQTIHQWPATLVQPVGSPLSLECTVEGTSNPNLYWYRQAAGRGLQLLFYSVGIGQISSEVPQNLSASRPQDRQFILSSKKLLLSDSGFYLCAWRGRASDTQYFGPGTRLTVL.

V is TRBV7-9 and J is TRBJ2-5, with TRBD1 matching 8 bases. The ends lost 2 bases at V and 2 bases at J; junction bases unmatched: 4. This CDR3 spans 15 amino acids. Germline V gene data show CDR1 as SEHNR and CDR2 as FQNEAQ (reference sequence). The CDR3: CASSLRQGKQETQYF. CDR3 nucleotide sequence: TGTGCCAGCAGCTTACGACAGGGGAAGCAAGAGACCCAGTACTTC.

The V call is TRBV18, the J call TRBJ1-1, with 8 bases that match TRBD1. CDR1 KGHSH and CDR2 LQKENI come from the germline V gene. CDR3 length equals 15 residues. The ends lost 0 bases at V and 4 bases at J; junction bases unmatched: 4. The CDR3, as DNA: TGTGCCAGCTCACCACCGGTAACAGGGGGCACTGAAGCTTTCTTT. Translating gives CASSPPVTGGTEAFF.